The 2 T cell receptor beta chains in this list originate from one sample, sequenced in a study of T cells after yellow fever vaccination. From the 5' RACE reads, TCRdb called clonotypes with MiXCR, one entry per CDR3 protein. The sample lists 40,000 to 50,000 distinct CDR3 sequences, 6% to 7% seen once, with over 14% in the top ten. Source: CD8+ T cells not binding an NS4B(214-222) dextramer, sorted from PBMCs, taken 45 days after the yellow fever booster vaccination. These receptors all stem from a man aged 25 to 40 who received the YFV17D yellow fever vaccine.

This clonotype has only a few counts. The V and J genes are TRBV5-1 and TRBJ2-7, with D perhaps matching TRBD1 (5 bases). Germline assignment: CDR1 SGHRS and CDR2 YFSETQ. V was pared by 0 bases and J by 6 bases, with 7 bases between. The CDR3 consists of 12 residues. The CDR3 sequence: CASSLEGAEQYF. The CDR3 nucleotides are TGCGCCAGCAGCTTGGAAGGGGCCGAGCAGTACTTC.

This clonotype was seen many times. The rearrangement joins TRBV12-3 or TRBV12-4 to TRBJ1-1; D not resolved. This CDR3 spans 14 amino acids. The V end lost 6 bases, the J end lost 0 bases, and 11 bases lay between the germline ends. The CDR3 reads CASSPGSLNTEAFF. CDR3 bases: TGTGCCAGCAGCCCCGGCTCCTTGAACACTGAAGCTTTCTTT.